This T cell receptor (beta chain) was captured by sequencing in a study of CD8+ T cells in alopecia areata. Study background: Treatment ran 6 to 18 months, with 6 months of follow-up afterward. Study outcomes and limitations: Persistence during tofacitinib was seen for many expanded lesional clones in scalp and blood.

As for treatment: oral pan-JAK inhibitor, 5-10 mg twice daily. Once RNA had been extracted, it was reverse transcribed into cDNA to act as the sequencing template. Data came from immunoSEQ multiplex PCR; TCRdb stores just in-frame clones and leaves some out. This table has about 76,000 clones, approximately 30% appearing once. In regard to this clone: Antigen: not known.

The clonotype comes from a human donor with alopecia areata. The sample here was CD8+ T cells sorted from blood, taken at week 4, from a patient treated with tofacitinib.

Here the CDR3 DNA reads TGTGCCAGCAGCATCGACATGGCGGGAGGGACGGGCACCGGGGAGCTGTTTTTT. Its protein product is CASSIDMAGGTGTGELFF. This rearrangement joins TRBV9 to TRBJ2-2; TRBD2 matches 9 bases. The CDR3 totals 18 residues. V was clipped by 4 bases and J by 4 bases; unmatched bases: 14. CDR1 and CDR2 from the germline V gene are SGDLS and YYNGEE.